Listed below are T cell receptor beta chains from one sample, sequenced in a study of sequential checkpoint blockade in melanoma. Clones were read by immunoSEQ multiplex PCR, and TCRdb kept only the in-frame ones, dropping some. The repertoire holds approximately 26,000 clones, with around 73% as singletons. The material sequenced was CD8+ T cells sorted from blood (inferred from file names), taken from a patient given nivolumab and ipilimumab in sequence. These receptors were taken from a human donor with melanoma. The CDR3 runs from the conserved cysteine through the conserved F or W. The order of the fields is V gene, J gene, clone size, CDR3 protein. Clone size appears in some rows only: once, few, many, or a class for an expanded clone.

TRBV2,TRBJ2-1,-,CASRRSSGSYNEQFF
TRBV10-2,TRBJ2-1,-,CASSGAGGPGEQFF
TRBV25-1,TRBJ2-7,once,CASSHPLAGADEQYF
TRBV28,TRBJ2-3,-,CASSFAQDSSTDTQYF
TRBV27,TRBJ1-4,-,CASSLTVATNEKLFF
TRBV19,TRBJ2-7,-,CASSIGTATYEQYF
TRBV7-8,TRBJ1-1,-,CASSSTGGTYGTEAFF
TRBV11-2,TRBJ1-1,-,CASSLTGDEAFF
TRBV7-9,TRBJ2-7,-,CASSLEGTGKSYEQYF
TRBV9,TRBJ1-1,-,CASSVHPFDRRNTEAFF
TRBV27,TRBJ1-1,-,CASTPRGGPGAEAFF
TRBV6-5,TRBJ2-7,-,CASSYTRDSGYEQYF
TRBV4-3,TRBJ1-4,-,CASSLRTGGFNEKLFF
TRBV28,TRBJ2-7,-,CASSLWQGAQYEQYF
TRBV30,TRBJ2-6,-,CAWSWTGTSGANVLTF
TRBV7-3,TRBJ2-3,-,CASSPWGEPTDTQYF
TRBV7-8,TRBJ2-7,-,CASSLAYSSYEQYF
TRBV6-1,TRBJ2-7,few,CASSLGQGGYEQYF
TRBV9,TRBJ2-7,-,CASSAAGTGTYEQYF
TRBV7-3,TRBJ2-7,-,CASSLSQGDHEQYF
TRBV7-8,TRBJ2-7,few,CASSLGQGNEQYF
TRBV9,TRBJ2-3,once,CASSPLGRGAADTQYF
TRBV7-9,TRBJ2-1,-,CASSLESGQGQFF
TRBV4-1,TRBJ2-7,-,CASSLSPDSGQYF
TRBV5-4,TRBJ2-2,-,CASSLVQAPNTGELFF
TRBV14,TRBJ1-2,-,CASSQTTGEVYYGYTF
TRBV2,TRBJ1-5,-,CASSERGQGLNQPQHF
TRBV7-8,TRBJ2-3,-,CASSLVQGGTDTQYF
TRBV15,TRBJ1-2,-,CATSKTRVGGYTF
TRBV7-6,TRBJ2-3,-,CASSDRQGTDTQYF
TRBV13,TRBJ2-7,-,CASSQAGLNYEQYF
TRBV2,TRBJ2-7,-,CASSGTSGDTYEQYF
TRBV27,TRBJ2-5,-,CASSGGTSGRETQYF
TRBV27,TRBJ2-7,few,CASSSDRGSSPYEQYF
TRBV4-1,TRBJ1-1,-,CASSQEKKQGRTEAFF
TRBV4-3,TRBJ2-2,once,CASSQYQSNTGELFF
TRBV6-5,TRBJ1-3,-,CASSYQGAAVGNTIYF
TRBV6-4,TRBJ2-1,-,CASRPGLENNEQFF
TRBV27,TRBJ1-5,-,CASHGGPTNQPQHF
TRBV4-3,TRBJ1-1,-,CASNQDYRANTEAFF
TRBV6-4,TRBJ2-3,-,CASSDSGRATDTQYF
TRBV9,TRBJ2-7,-,CASSARGADYEQYF
TRBV19,TRBJ2-7,-,CASSLTGGYEQYF
TRBV2,TRBJ1-1,once,CASSSYNTEAFF
TRBV2,TRBJ1-1,-,CASAGDRDIGNTEAFF
TRBV7-2,TRBJ2-1,-,CASSLGVGEQFF